The 29 T cell receptor beta chains presented below share a single source sample, sequenced in a study of T cells in localized non-small cell lung cancer. Profiling relied on immunoSEQ multiplex PCR, and the TCRdb table lists in-frame clones only, not all of them. The sample carries thousands of clones, 32% recorded once. The sample here was lung tumor tissue, taken before any cancer treatment. The receptor source for this set is a woman aged 40 to 75 with stage II squamous cell lung carcinoma.

The chain has TRBV5-1 and TRBJ1-4; 10 nucleotides line up with TRBD1. This CDR3 is built from 15 residues. Trimming at V came to 1 base and at J to 8 bases, leaving 5 bases not matched to a gene. Germline V gene lookup returns CDR1 SGHRS and CDR2 YFSETQ. CDR3 sequence reads: CASSLRTGGNEKLFF. For the CDR3, the DNA is TGCGCCAGCAGCTTGAGGACAGGGGGAAACGAAAAACTGTTTTTT.

The chain employs TRBV28 and TRBJ1-5; perhaps TRBD1 as D (5 bases). CDR3 length: 13 residues. The V and J ends lost 2 bases and 16 bases respectively, with 18 bases between them. Germline CDR1 is MDHEN and CDR2 is SYDVKM. The CDR3 loop is CASSLAGLPKGHF. DNA for the CDR3: TGTGCCAGCAGTTTAGCGGGACTGCCCAAAGGACATTTT.

This clone occurred a few times. This sequence joins TRBV30 and TRBJ2-7, with 10 bases lining up with TRBD1. Germline V CDR1 and CDR2: GTSNPN, SVGIG (reference sequence). There are 13 residues in the CDR3. J was trimmed by 3 bases and V by 4 bases; bases with no gene match: 3. DNA of the CDR3: TGTGCCTGGACGGGACAGGGGTTCTACGAGCAGTACTTC. Encoded protein: CAWTGQGFYEQYF.

The rearrangement joins TRBV15 to TRBJ1-1; 9 positions agree with TRBD1. Germline values: CDR1 LNHNV, CDR2 YYDKDF (reference sequence). The CDR3 loop spans 14 amino acids. J gave up 5 bases and V 4 bases, and 5 bases lay outside the gene matches. For the CDR3, the DNA is TGTGCCACCAGCATTGGGACAGGGAGGACTGAAGCTTTCTTT. It codes for CATSIGTGRTEAFF.

This clone was observed a few times. The chain has TRBV30 and TRBJ1-5, with D hard to call. V was shortened by 4 bases and J by 2 bases, with 9 bases between the two germline ends. This CDR3 comprises 13 residues. The V gene's germline CDR1 is GTSNPN and CDR2 SVGIG (reference sequence). Here the CDR3 DNA reads TGTGCCTGGAATAGTCGGGGCAATCAGCCCCAGCATTTT. It translates to CAWNSRGNQPQHF.

This chain uses TRBV15 with TRBJ2-1, with 10 bases identical to TRBD1. The CDR3 is 17 residues long. V lost 0 bases to trimming and J lost 5 bases; unmatched junction nucleotides: 7. CDR1 and CDR2 (germline): LNHNV, YYDKDF (reference sequence). The CDR3 region is CATSRELGQGINNEQFF. CDR3 DNA: TGTGCCACCAGCAGAGAATTGGGACAGGGGATTAACAATGAGCAGTTCTTC.

As concerns this clone: An unread or ambiguous base exists; X represents the residue it encodes. J is TRBJ2-1 and V is TRBV29-1; the D is unclear. Per germline, CDR1 SQVTM and CDR2 ANQGSEA. Trimming took off 5 bases at V and 4 bases at J, with 15 bases between the two ends. The CDR3 totals 14 residues. The CDR3 loop reads CSVSGXTVYNEQFF. The CDR3 DNA follows: TGCAGCGTTTCCGGGYCTACCGTGTACAATGAGCAGTTCTTC.

The gene calls are TRBV11-3 and TRBJ2-7, with TRBD1 matching over 7 bases. Germline V lookup: CDR1 SGHNT, CDR2 YENEEA. V shed 3 bases, J shed 3 bases, and the junction held 11 bases outside the gene matches. The CDR3 length is 16 residues. CDR3 coding DNA: TGTGCCAGCAGCTTTAGAGACAGGGCCATCCTCTACGAGCAGTACTTC. This gives the protein CASSFRDRAILYEQYF. The whole variable domain, filled in from reference TRBV11-3 and TRBJ2-7, reads EAGVVQSPRYKIIEKKQPVAFWCNPISGHNTLYWYLQNLGQGPELLIRYENEEAVDDSQLPKDRFSAERLKGVDSTLKIQPAELGDSAVYLCASSFRDRAILYEQYFGPGTRLTVT.

This clone was detected only a few times. The chain couples TRBV28 to TRBJ2-1; D perhaps matches TRBD2 (5 bases). The CDR3 spans 14 residues. The V gene's germline CDR1 is MDHEN and CDR2 SYDVKM. V dropped 5 bases and J dropped 7 bases, with 15 bases sitting between them. CDR3 region: CASSPRTRRNEQFF. CDR3 nucleotide sequence: TGTGCCAGCAGTCCCCGGACTCGCCGGAATGAGCAGTTCTTC.

This clone was found a few times. V and J are TRBV6-8 and TRBJ2-7; maybe TRBD2 (6 bases). In germline, CDR1 is MNHGY, CDR2 SAAAGT. This CDR3 has 13 residues. The V end lost 6 bases, the J end lost 3 bases, and 12 bases lay between the germline ends. The CDR3 loop is CASSREIGYEQYF. The CDR3 nucleotides are TGTGCCAGCAGCCGGGAGATTGGCTACGAGCAGTACTTC.

The CDR3 sequence is CASSSLAGASTDTQYF. DNA for the CDR3: TGTGCCAGCAGTTCACTAGCGGGAGCTAGCACAGATACGCAGTATTTT. The rearrangement links TRBV28 to TRBJ2-3; the match to TRBD2 covers 11 bases. The J segment lost 0 bases and the V segment lost 4 bases, leaving 3 bases of the junction unmatched. Germline lookup yields CDR1 MDHEN and CDR2 SYDVKM. The CDR3 is 16 amino acids. Complete variable domain (other parts from reference TRBV28 and TRBJ2-3): DVKVTQSSRYLVKRTGEKVFLECVQDMDHENMFWYRQDPGLGLRLIYFSYDVKMKEKGDIPEGYSVSREKKERFSLILESASTNQTSMYLCASSSLAGASTDTQYFGPGTRLTVL.

This clone was counted between two and nine times. This sequence joins TRBV8-2 and TRBJ2-7; TRBD2 is taken as the D call from the table, unchecked against the DNA. TRBV8-2 is a recognized pseudogene. The CDR3 loop spans 18 amino acids. The CDR3 DNA is TGTGCCAGCAGCTTAAGCGGGAGGGCGCGGATTGGGGCCTACGAGCAGTACTTC. It is translated as CASSLSGRARIGAYEQYF.

This clone was counted a few times. The CDR3 spells CAWTLGAYNEQFF. The DNA for the CDR3 is TGTGCCTGGACATTGGGCGCTTACAATGAGCAGTTCTTC. This chain links TRBV30 with TRBJ2-1, with D unresolved. CDR3 length: 13 amino acids. Trimming stripped 4 bases from V and 4 bases from J, with 11 bases between. Germline V gene lookup returns CDR1 GTSNPN and CDR2 SVGIG (reference sequence).

This clone was recorded a few times. The gene calls are TRBV4-1 and TRBJ2-7, with TRBD2 identical over 9 bases. CDR3 length: 17 residues. V lost 0 bases to trimming and J lost 7 bases; unmatched junction nucleotides: 13. Germline assignment: CDR1 MGHRA and CDR2 YSYEKL. As DNA, the CDR3 is TGCGCCAGCAGCCAAGATGGAGCGGGAGGTCTCCTCCTAGAGCAGTACTTC. This sequence encodes CASSQDGAGGLLLEQYF.

By sample fraction, this clone is medium-sized (0.01 to 0.1%). The rearrangement uses TRBV6-8 and TRBJ1-1; the match to TRBD1 covers 9 bases. This CDR3 comprises 16 residues. Germline CDR1 and CDR2: MNHGY and SAAAGT. Trimming removed 0 bases from V and 0 bases from J; junction bases left unmatched: 2. The CDR3 DNA reads TGTGCCAGCAGTTACTCGACAGGGGGGTTGAACACTGAAGCTTTCTTT. Amino acid sequence: CASSYSTGGLNTEAFF.

The chain links TRBV29-1 to TRBJ2-1, with 10 bases lining up with TRBD2. There are 14 residues in the CDR3. With 4 bases clipped from V and 4 bases from J, the junction kept 4 bases outside the gene matches. Per germline, CDR1 SQVTM and CDR2 ANQGSEA. The CDR3 bases are TGCAGCGTTGGGGTGACTAGCGGGTACAATGAGCAGTTCTTC. Translation gives CSVGVTSGYNEQFF.

The chain carries TRBV16 and TRBJ1-2, with D possibly matching TRBD1 (5 bases). Per the germline V gene, CDR1 is KGHSY and CDR2 is FQNENV. V was clipped by 1 base and J by 5 bases, with 8 bases between them. This CDR3 spans 13 amino acids. The CDR3 reads CASSQYPGYGYTF. The CDR3 DNA follows: TGTGCCAGCAGCCAATATCCAGGGTATGGCTACACCTTC.

This clone was counted between two and nine times. The V call is TRBV9, the J call TRBJ2-1; 8 bases line up with TRBD2. This CDR3 has 15 residues. In germline, CDR1 is SGDLS, CDR2 YYNGEE. V trimming: 0 bases; J trimming: 9 bases; junction bases outside the gene matches: 8. CDR3 amino acids: CASSVVASGSFEQFF. The CDR3 nucleotides read TGTGCCAGCAGCGTAGTTGCAAGCGGGAGTTTTGAGCAGTTCTTC.

This clone was seen a few times. The chain recombines TRBV19 with TRBJ2-7; 7 nucleotides line up with TRBD1. Germline CDR1 reads LNHDA; CDR2 reads SQIVND (reference sequence). V was pared by 5 bases and J by 3 bases, with 10 bases of the junction left unmatched. This CDR3 contains 15 residues. DNA for the CDR3: TGTGCCAGTAGTCCCCAGACAGGGAACTACTACGAGCAGTACTTC. As protein: CASSPQTGNYYEQYF.

The chain is built from TRBV28 and TRBJ1-4; TRBD1 matches at 9 bases. Trimming took 6 bases from V and 6 from J; bases not matched to a gene: 14. The CDR3 consists of 17 residues. The germline gives CDR1 MDHEN, CDR2 SYDVKM. CDR3 protein: CASSPGRRDRDYEKLFF. In DNA, the CDR3 is TGTGCCAGCAGCCCGGGCCGCCGGGACAGGGATTATGAAAAACTGTTTTTT.

The chain recombines TRBV9 with TRBJ1-1, with a weak D call TRBD1 (6 bases). V was clipped by 3 bases and J by 0 bases, with 15 bases between them. Germline V gene lookup returns CDR1 SGDLS and CDR2 YYNGEE. This CDR3 is built from 16 residues. The CDR3 bases are TGTGCCAGCAGCGCGGACGGGGGGGCCGTGAACACTGAAGCTTTCTTT. Protein sequence: CASSADGGAVNTEAFF.

The chain recombines TRBV5-1 with TRBJ2-7; D is possibly TRBD1 (6 bases). The length of the CDR3 is 14 residues. Germline CDR1 SGHRS, CDR2 YFSETQ. With 3 bases removed from V and 4 bases from J, the gap between germline ends came to 14 bases. The DNA for the CDR3 is TGCGCCAGCAGCTCCGGGACACCAGGGTACGAGCAGTACTTC. It yields the protein CASSSGTPGYEQYF.

By sample fraction, this clone is medium-sized. The chain links TRBV6-8 to TRBJ2-2; 7 nucleotides align to TRBD2. The germline CDR1 and CDR2 sequences are MNHGY and SAAAGT. There are 13 residues in the CDR3. V shed 8 bases, J shed 5 bases, and the junction held 5 bases outside the gene matches. The CDR3: CASSTGGTGELFF. CDR3 nucleotides: TGTGCCAGCTCCACGGGGGGAACCGGGGAGCTGTTTTTT.

This sequence joins TRBV19 and TRBJ1-5, with a weak D call TRBD1 (5 bases). The CDR3 spans 17 residues. V was trimmed by 5 bases and J by 6 bases, leaving 23 bases between them. The germline gives CDR1 LNHDA, CDR2 SQIVND (reference sequence). CDR3 region: CASSLPGLQALGQPQHF. The DNA of the CDR3 is TGTGCCAGTAGTCTCCCCGGGTTACAGGCCTTGGGTCAGCCCCAGCATTTT.

The chain recombines TRBV28 with TRBJ2-7; no clear D gene. V was trimmed by 5 bases and J by 2 bases, leaving 10 bases between them. The germline V gene has CDR1 MDHEN and CDR2 SYDVKM. This CDR3 is built from 13 residues. CDR3 residues: CASSKYLTYEQYF. In DNA form, the CDR3 reads TGTGCCAGCAGTAAATATCTCACCTACGAGCAGTACTTC.

A few counts support this clone. V and J are TRBV6-8 and TRBJ1-3; 8 positions match TRBD1. The CDR3 loop spans 17 amino acids. Trimming cost V 2 bases and J 3 bases; bases outside gene matches: 9. Germline V gene data show CDR1 as MNHGY and CDR2 as SAAAGT. The CDR3 bases are TGTGCCAGCAGTTACGGGGCAGGGGGCTGGCATGGAAACACCATATATTTT. Its translation is CASSYGAGGWHGNTIYF.

This clone was detected only a few times. The chain uses TRBV18 and TRBJ2-1; D is unclear. The germline CDR1 and CDR2 sequences are KGHSH and LQKENI. V was cut by 2 bases and J by 4 bases, with 12 bases left in between. CDR3 length equals 15 residues. In nucleotides, the CDR3 is TGTGCCAGCTCACCATTACCAGGTGATTACAATGAGCAGTTCTTC. This encodes CASSPLPGDYNEQFF.

The V call is TRBV9, the J call TRBJ1-2; D is undetermined. Trimming removed 0 bases at V and 1 base at J, with 7 bases between. Germline-derived CDR1 and CDR2 are SGDLS and YYNGEE. The CDR3 runs to 14 residues. The CDR3 loop reads CASSVGGSNYGYTF. DNA for the CDR3: TGTGCCAGCAGCGTAGGAGGGAGTAACTATGGCTACACCTTC. The full variable domain, with the rest looked up from reference TRBV9 and TRBJ1-2, is DSGVTQTPKHLITATGQRVTLRCSPRSGDLSVYWYQQSLDQGLQFLIQYYNGEERAKGNILERFSAQQFPDLHSELNLSSLELGDSALYFCASSVGGSNYGYTFGSGTRLTVV.

The chain links TRBV10-2 to TRBJ1-1, with D unresolved. Germline V gene lookup returns CDR1 WSHSY and CDR2 SAAADI. The CDR3 length is 14 residues. The DNA for the CDR3 is TGCGCTACCAAACCTGGAGGGCTTAACACTGAAGCTTTCTTT. It encodes CATKPGGLNTEAFF.